This T cell receptor beta chain originates from a study of T cell responses to AZD1222 COVID-19 vaccine. CDR3 size: 16 residues. Germline V gene sequence: CDR1 SNHLY, CDR2 FYNNEI. The V end lost 4 bases, the J end lost 8 bases, and 20 bases lay between the germline ends. Whole-study results and caveats: A rise in Spike-specific TCR breadth and depth followed two AZD1222 doses.

TCRdb keeps only in-frame clones here, not all; method: immunoSEQ multiplex PCR. The data hold 120,000 or so clones, with approximately 87% observed a single time. As regards this clone: Its matching antigen is unknown.

The sequences come from peripheral blood, collected on day 0 of AZD1222 vaccination. This clonotype was obtained from an adult in good health. This chain joins TRBV2 and TRBJ1-4; no clear D. For the CDR3, the DNA is TGTGCCAGCAGTGCCCCGCCCGGCGGATCGATAGAAAAACTGTTTTTT. Protein sequence: CASSAPPGGSIEKLFF.